This TCR beta chain was identified in a study of blood T cell repertoires in COVID-19. Study-wide background: The United States, Italy and Spain supplied acute and convalescent COVID-19 samples. Sources were T cells, B-cell-depleted T cells, or PBMCs; the material itself was cDNA or gDNA.

Germline-derived CDR1 and CDR2 are MNHEY and SVGAGI. V shed 2 bases and J shed 0 bases, with 11 bases lying between them. The CDR3 covers 16 residues. Clones were sequenced by immunoSEQ multiplex PCR, and TCRdb holds only the in-frame ones, with some missing. The sample holds under 450,000 clones, just over 90% seen once. V gene TRBV6-5 combines with J gene TRBJ2-1; no firm D call. This receptor was taken from a woman aged 40 to 49 who had been exposed to COVID-19. Sequencing was carried out using PBMCs or T cells enriched from blood (not recorded which). CDR3 sequence (DNA): TGTGCCAGCAGTTACGTGGGCAGACGCTCCTACAATGAGCAGTTCTTC. Protein product: CASSYVGRRSYNEQFF.